This paragraph covers one T cell receptor beta chain sequence. In germline, CDR1 is MNHEY, CDR2 SVGAGI. The CDR3 is 14 residues long. The V end lost 6 bases, the J end lost 6 bases, and 15 bases lay between the germline ends. The data are from a study of blood T cell repertoires in COVID-19. About the research overall: PBMCs, B-cell-depleted T cells, or T cells were the source of the cDNA or gDNA that made up the material.

As processed by the authors: Nucleated cell number was recorded as an estimate derived from reference gene primer amplification. The assay was immunoSEQ multiplex PCR, and TCRdb's table has in-frame clones only and misses some. V, J and clone size are those of that table, while D and trimming were read from the DNA. Of some 150,000 clones listed, 88% are singletons. The sample was peripheral blood. V is TRBV6-5 and J is TRBJ2-4, with TRBD2 as a possible D gene (5 bases). The clonotype originates from a human donor in a cohort sampled during active COVID-19. The CDR3 sequence: CASRERASTNIQYF. The CDR3 nucleotides read TGTGCCAGCAGGGAGAGGGCGAGTACAAACATTCAGTACTTC.